This TCR beta chain was profiled in a study of T-cell memory formation after mild COVID-19. The overall study: Each donor largely had its own TCR clusters. The study, taken as a whole, reports: Unconfirmed was the SARS-CoV-2 specificity of second-wave clones that peaked on day 37. In pre-infection memory, a portion of responding clones appeared, which suggested that cross-reactive memory joined. Those CD4+ clones that contracted were mainly in CM and EM (CD8+ ones in EMRA).

TCRdb re-analysed the 5' RACE reads in MiXCR, keeping a single row per CDR3 protein. Here the sample spans just over 300,000 distinct CDR3 sequences, 15% to 20% being singletons. Germline-derived CDR1 and CDR2 are SGHAT and FQNNGV. Trimming shortened V by 5 bases and J by 4 bases, and 23 bases separated the two germline ends. The CDR3 spans 17 residues. A note on this clonotype: Its cognate antigen is unknown.

This rearrangement joins TRBV11-2 to TRBJ1-2, with D perhaps matching TRBD1 (5 bases). The sequenced material came from PBMCs or a T cell subset sorted from them (not recorded which). The source is a man between 18 and 35 years old who had mild COVID-19 (a few samples of this study predate the infection). Cell type and time point are not known. The CDR3 reads CASSPSLVGEGSYGYTF. CDR3 in DNA: TGTGCCAGCAGCCCTTCACTTGTCGGGGAGGGGTCCTATGGCTACACCTTC.